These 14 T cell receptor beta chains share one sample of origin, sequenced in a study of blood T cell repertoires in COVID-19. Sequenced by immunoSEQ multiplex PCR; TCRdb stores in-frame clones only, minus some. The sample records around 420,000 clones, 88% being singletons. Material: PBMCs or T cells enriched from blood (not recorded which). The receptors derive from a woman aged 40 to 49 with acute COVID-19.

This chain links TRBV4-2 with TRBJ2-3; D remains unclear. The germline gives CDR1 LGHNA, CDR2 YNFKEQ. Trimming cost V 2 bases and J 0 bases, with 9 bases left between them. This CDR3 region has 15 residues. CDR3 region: CASSQYERSTDTQYF. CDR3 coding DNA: TGTGCCAGCAGCCAATATGAGCGCAGCACAGATACGCAGTATTTT.

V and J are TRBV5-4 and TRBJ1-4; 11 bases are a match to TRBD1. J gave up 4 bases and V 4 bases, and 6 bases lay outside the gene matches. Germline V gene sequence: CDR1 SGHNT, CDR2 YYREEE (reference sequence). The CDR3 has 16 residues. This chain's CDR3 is CASSPGQGAGNEKLFF. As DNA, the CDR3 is TGTGCCAGCAGCCCCGGACAGGGGGCTGGTAATGAAAAACTGTTTTTT.

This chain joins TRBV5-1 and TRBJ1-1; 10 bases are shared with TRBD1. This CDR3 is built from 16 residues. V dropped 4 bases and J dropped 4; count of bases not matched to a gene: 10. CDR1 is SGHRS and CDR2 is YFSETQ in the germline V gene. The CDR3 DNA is TGCGCCAGCAGCCCTTGGGACAGGGGAGGCATCACTGAAGCTTTCTTT. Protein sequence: CASSPWDRGGITEAFF.

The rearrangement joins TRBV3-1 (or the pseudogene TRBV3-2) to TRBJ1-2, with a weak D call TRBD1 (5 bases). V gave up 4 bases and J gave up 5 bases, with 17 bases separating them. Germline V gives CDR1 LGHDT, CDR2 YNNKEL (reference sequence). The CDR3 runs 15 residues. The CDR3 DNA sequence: TGTGCCAGCAGCCCTCAGGTGGCCCGGGGGTATGGCTACACCTTC. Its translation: CASSPQVARGYGYTF.

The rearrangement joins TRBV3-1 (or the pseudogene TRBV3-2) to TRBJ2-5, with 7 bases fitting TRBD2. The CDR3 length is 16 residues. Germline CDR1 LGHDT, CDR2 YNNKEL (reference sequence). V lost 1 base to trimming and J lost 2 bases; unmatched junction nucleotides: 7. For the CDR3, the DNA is TGTGCCAGCAGCCAAGGAGTCAGCGGGATACAAGAGACCCAGTACTTC. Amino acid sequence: CASSQGVSGIQETQYF.

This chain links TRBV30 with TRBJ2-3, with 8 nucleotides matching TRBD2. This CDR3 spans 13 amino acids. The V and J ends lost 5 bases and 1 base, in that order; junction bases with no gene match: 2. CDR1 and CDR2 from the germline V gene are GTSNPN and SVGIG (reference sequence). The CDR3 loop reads CAWETSGTDTQYF. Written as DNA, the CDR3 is TGTGCCTGGGAGACTAGCGGCACAGATACGCAGTATTTT. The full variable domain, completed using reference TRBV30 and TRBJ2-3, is SQTIHQWPATLVQPVGSPLSLECTVEGTSNPNLYWYRQAAGRGLQLLFYSVGIGQISSEVPQNLSASRPQDRQFILSSKKLLLSDSGFYLCAWETSGTDTQYFGPGTRLTVL.

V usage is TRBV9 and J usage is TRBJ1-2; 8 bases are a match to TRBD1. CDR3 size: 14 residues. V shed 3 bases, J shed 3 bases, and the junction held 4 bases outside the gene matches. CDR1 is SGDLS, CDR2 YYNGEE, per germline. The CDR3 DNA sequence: TGTGCCAGCAGCGAAACAGGGGGGCACTATGGCTACACCTTC. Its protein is CASSETGGHYGYTF.

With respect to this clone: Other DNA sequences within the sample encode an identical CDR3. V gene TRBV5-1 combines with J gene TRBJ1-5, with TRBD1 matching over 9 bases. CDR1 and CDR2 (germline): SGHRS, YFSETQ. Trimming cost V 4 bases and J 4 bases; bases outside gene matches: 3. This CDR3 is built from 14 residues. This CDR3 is CASSTGTGNQPQHF. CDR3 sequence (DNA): TGCGCCAGCAGCACCGGGACAGGGAATCAGCCCCAGCATTTT.

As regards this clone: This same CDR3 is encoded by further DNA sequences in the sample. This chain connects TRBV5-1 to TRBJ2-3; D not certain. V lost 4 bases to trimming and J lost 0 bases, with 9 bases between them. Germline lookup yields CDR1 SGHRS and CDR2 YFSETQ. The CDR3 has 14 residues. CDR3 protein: CASSLETSTDTQYF. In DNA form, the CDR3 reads TGCGCCAGCAGCCTGGAAACTAGCACAGATACGCAGTATTTT.

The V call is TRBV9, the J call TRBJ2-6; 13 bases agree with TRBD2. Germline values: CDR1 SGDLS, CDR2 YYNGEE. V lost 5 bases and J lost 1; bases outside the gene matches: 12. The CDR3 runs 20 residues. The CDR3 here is CASSEPGTSGALSGANVLTF. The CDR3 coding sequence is TGTGCCAGCAGTGAACCCGGGACTAGCGGGGCGCTTTCTGGGGCCAACGTCCTGACTTTC. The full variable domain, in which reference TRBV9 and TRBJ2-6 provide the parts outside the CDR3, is DSGVTQTPKHLITATGQRVTLRCSPRSGDLSVYWYQQSLDQGLQFLIQYYNGEERAKGNILERFSAQQFPDLHSELNLSSLELGDSALYFCASSEPGTSGALSGANVLTFGAGSRLTVL.

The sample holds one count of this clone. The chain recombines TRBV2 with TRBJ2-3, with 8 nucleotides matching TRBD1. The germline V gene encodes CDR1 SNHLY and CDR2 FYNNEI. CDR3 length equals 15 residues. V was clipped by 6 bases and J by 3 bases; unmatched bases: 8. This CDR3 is CASSYRGIATDTQYF. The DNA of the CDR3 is TGTGCCAGCAGCTACAGGGGGATTGCGACAGATACGCAGTATTTT.

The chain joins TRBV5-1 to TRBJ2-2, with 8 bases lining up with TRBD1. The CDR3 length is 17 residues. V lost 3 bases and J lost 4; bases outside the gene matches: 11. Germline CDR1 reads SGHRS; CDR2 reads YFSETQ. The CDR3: CASSWNGQGSGTGELFF. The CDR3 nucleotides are TGCGCCAGCAGCTGGAACGGACAGGGTTCGGGCACCGGGGAGCTGTTTTTT.

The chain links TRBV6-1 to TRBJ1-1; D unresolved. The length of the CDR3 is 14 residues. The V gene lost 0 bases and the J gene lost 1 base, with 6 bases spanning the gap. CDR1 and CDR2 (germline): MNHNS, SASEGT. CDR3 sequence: CASSEATKNTEAFF. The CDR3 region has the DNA TGTGCCAGCAGTGAAGCCACAAAGAACACTGAAGCTTTCTTT.

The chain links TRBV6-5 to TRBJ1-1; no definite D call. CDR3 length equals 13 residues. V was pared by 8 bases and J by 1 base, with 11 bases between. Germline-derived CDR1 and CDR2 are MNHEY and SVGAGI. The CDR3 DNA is TGTGCCAGCGAGGAATTCAGGAACACTGAAGCTTTCTTT. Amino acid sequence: CASEEFRNTEAFF.